These T cell receptor beta chains were read from a single sample in a study of OX40 agonist ivuxolimab in advanced cancers. The method was immunoSEQ multiplex PCR; TCRdb's version includes in-frame clones alone and lacks a portion of them. The sample records about 80,000 clones, over 90% being singletons. The input for sequencing was CD4+ or CD8+ T cells sorted from blood, taken in a trial of the OX40 agonist ivuxolimab. The receptor set was obtained from an adult with an advanced solid tumor such as melanoma, head and neck, liver or kidney cancer. Each CDR3 is given with its conserved first and last residue. D genes are given only for firm matches.

d_gene,j_gene,v_gene,CDR3aa
-,TRBJ2-2,TRBV10-1,CARHRNTGELFF
TRBD1,TRBJ2-1,TRBV6-5,CASRSSRDRGHEQFF
TRBD2,TRBJ2-5,TRBV4-2,CASSGGTSGRLGETQYF
-,TRBJ2-7,TRBV2,CATTRGDSHYEQYF
-,TRBJ2-5,TRBV7-2,CASSLGGGGETQYF
TRBD1,TRBJ1-1,TRBV19,CASSIEGTGGTRRTEAFF
-,TRBJ2-5,TRBV4-2,CASSQGTGDWSETQYF
-,TRBJ2-1,TRBV5-1,CASSLTVSSYNEQFF
-,TRBJ2-3,TRBV7-9,CASSSYPLGTDTQYF
-,TRBJ2-7,TRBV28,CASRRQLSYEQYF
TRBD1,TRBJ1-4,TRBV18,CASSLLTGDYEKLFF
-,TRBJ2-5,TRBV6-5,CASSPGGNQETQYF
-,TRBJ2-3,TRBV2,CASRSLGGRTDTQYF
TRBD1,TRBJ1-6,TRBV4-2,CASSQLGAGQGGSYNSPLHF
-,TRBJ1-1,TRBV5-6,CASSLGSGRLNTEAFF
-,TRBJ1-5,TRBV6-5,CASSSTDNQPQHF
-,TRBJ1-5,TRBV14,CASSQGRNQPQHF
TRBD1,TRBJ1-1,TRBV4-3,CASSQDPGGNTEAFF
-,TRBJ2-1,TRBV28,CASSDTKYNEQFF
-,TRBJ1-4,TRBV7-2,CASSSVGGGEKLFF
TRBD2,TRBJ2-5,TRBV5-1,CASGRGSQETQYF
TRBD2,TRBJ2-2,TRBV28,CASTPLAGGPNTGELFF
-,TRBJ2-7,TRBV11-3,CASSLSTYSYEQYF
-,TRBJ1-1,TRBV18,CASSPKENTEAFF
TRBD1,TRBJ1-3,TRBV6-5,CASSVTGSGNTIYF
-,TRBJ2-3,TRBV5-1,CASSLDVSGFIPDTQYF
-,TRBJ2-3,TRBV2,CAGAGSPADTQYF
TRBD2,TRBJ2-7,TRBV6-5,CASSTRGGSSYEQYF
TRBD2,TRBJ2-5,TRBV9,CASSVGTSGRMETQYF
TRBD1,TRBJ1-4,TRBV6-6,CASSRTGGKLFF
TRBD1,TRBJ1-1,TRBV13,CASSPGQGLNTEAFF
TRBD2,TRBJ2-7,TRBV14,CASSQAFTSGYEQYF
TRBD1,TRBJ2-2,TRBV4-1,CASMGQATGELFF
TRBD1,TRBJ2-1,TRBV7-8,CASAPRTGPTGFF
-,TRBJ2-3,TRBV28,CASSLVLDTQYF